This T cell receptor beta chain is from a study of identical twins. Notes on the study in general: Models predicted less out-of-frame TCR alpha sharing in monozygotic twins than was found. For out-of-frame beta sequences, excess twin sharing was weaker.

This clonotype has more than one count but fewer than ten. Its antigen is not known. V lost 4 bases to trimming and J lost 6 bases; unmatched junction nucleotides: 6. The CDR3 length is 14 residues. Germline V gives CDR1 MDHEN, CDR2 SYDVKM. After template switching added a universal primer site, the resulting cDNA carried unique molecular identifiers. TCRdb ran MiXCR on the 5' RACE reads and lists one entry per CDR3 protein. In the table there are 420,000 or so distinct CDR3 sequences, about 18% of which are singletons. Sequencing input: naive T cells sorted from blood. The gene calls are TRBV28 and TRBJ2-7; TRBD1 matches at 10 bases. The sequence was obtained from a man between 50 and 59 years old in good health. The CDR3 DNA follows: TGTGCCAGCAGTTCATGGACAGGGGGTGGCGAGCAGTACTTC. Encoded protein: CASSSWTGGGEQYF.